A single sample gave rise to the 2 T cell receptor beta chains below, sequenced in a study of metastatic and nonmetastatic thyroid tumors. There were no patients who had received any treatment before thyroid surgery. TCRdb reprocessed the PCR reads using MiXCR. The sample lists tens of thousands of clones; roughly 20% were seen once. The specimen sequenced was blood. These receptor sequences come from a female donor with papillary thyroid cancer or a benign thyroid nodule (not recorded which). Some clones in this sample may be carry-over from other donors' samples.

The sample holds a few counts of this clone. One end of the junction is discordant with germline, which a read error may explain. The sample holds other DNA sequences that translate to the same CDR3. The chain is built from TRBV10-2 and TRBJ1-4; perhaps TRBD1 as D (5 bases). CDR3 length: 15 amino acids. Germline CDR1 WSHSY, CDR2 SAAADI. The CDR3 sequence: CASSESTGGIEKLFF. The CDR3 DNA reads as TGTGCCAGCAGTGAGTCGACTGGGGGTATCGAAAAACTGTTTTTT.

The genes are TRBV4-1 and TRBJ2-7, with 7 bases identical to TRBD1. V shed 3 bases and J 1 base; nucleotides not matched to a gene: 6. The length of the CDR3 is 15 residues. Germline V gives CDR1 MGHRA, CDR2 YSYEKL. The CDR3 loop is CASSQTQGQSYEQYF. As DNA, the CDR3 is TGCGCCAGCAGCCAGACCCAGGGACAGTCCTACGAGCAGTACTTC.